The T cell receptor (beta chain) under discussion was sequenced for a study of early T cells in non-severe SARS-CoV-2 infection. Whole-study context: Sequenced material consisted of bulk RNA (from unsorted whole blood), and chains were unpaired.

Attached unique molecular identifiers marked individual cDNA molecules. TCRdb re-called the 5' RACE reads through MiXCR, storing one row per CDR3 protein. Of 80,000 to 100,000 distinct CDR3 sequences in the sample, under 15% were seen once. In germline, CDR1 is MNHEY, CDR2 SVGAGI. With V trimmed by 5 bases and J by 4 bases, 12 bases remained unmatched. The length of the CDR3 is 16 residues. Many counts were recorded for this clonotype. This receptor was taken from an adult who was a healthcare worker with PCR-confirmed SARS-CoV-2 infection or an uninfected control (not recorded which). Input material: whole blood. The chain joins TRBV6-5 to TRBJ1-2; 8 bases are shared with TRBD1. The CDR3 DNA reads as TGTGCCAGCAGTCGACAGGGGAAGTCTGGAATCTATGGCTACACCTTC. Protein: CASSRQGKSGIYGYTF.